This is a list of T cell receptor beta chains from one sample in a study of T cells in Graves' hyperthyroidism and ophthalmopathy. One entry per CDR3 protein results from TCRdb running MiXCR on the multiplex PCR reads. The sample gives more than 550,000 distinct CDR3 sequences, roughly a sixth of which show up once; around 15% is in the top ten. The sequenced sample consisted of blood. Receptors were obtained from a woman between 50 and 59 years old with Graves' hyperthyroidism that later progressed to Graves' ophthalmopathy. The CDR3 runs from the conserved cysteine through the conserved F or W. D genes are given only for firm matches. Only part of the rows carry a size: once, few, many, or a class if the clone is expanded.

v_call	clone_size	d_call	j_call	cdr3_nt	cdr3_aa
TRBV4-1	few	TRBD1	TRBJ1-2	TGCGCCAGCAGCCAAGCGGGACAGGGCAACTATGGCTACACCTTC	CASSQAGQGNYGYTF
TRBV6-1	NA	NA	TRBJ1-1	TGTGCCAGCAGCCTGCTCCTGGGGATGGAGTCTGAAGCTTTCTTT	CASSLLLGMESEAFF
TRBV19	few	NA	TRBJ1-2	TGTGCCAGTAGTAAGGACCGAACACGTCCTGATGGCTACACCTTC	CASSKDRTRPDGYTF
TRBV27	few	TRBD2	TRBJ2-5	TGTGCCAGCAGTTCCTTACTAGCGGGGGGCCCTGGGACCCAGTACTTC	CASSSLLAGGPGTQYF
TRBV18	NA	NA	TRBJ2-3	TGTGCCAGCTCACCGACAGTCCAGGGGCAGGGCACAGATACGCAGTATTTT	CASSPTVQGQGTDTQYF
TRBV5-5	few	NA	TRBJ1-1	TGTGCCAGCAGCTTTGCAGGGATAGGCACTGAAGCTTTCTTT	CASSFAGIGTEAFF
TRBV5-1	NA	NA	TRBJ2-5	TGCGCCAGCAGCTTGGAATGGCGGCGCCCAGAGACCCAGTACTTC	CASSLEWRRPETQYF
TRBV30	many	NA	TRBJ1-2	TGTGCCTGGGGAGTGCGGGGCTCCTATGGCTACACCTTC	CAWGVRGSYGYTF
TRBV2	NA	TRBD1	TRBJ2-6	TGTGCCAGCAGCCCAGGGGGCGGTGGGGCCAACGTCCTGACTTTC	CASSPGGGGANVLTF
TRBV3-1	many	NA	TRBJ2-1	TGTGCCAGCAGCCAAGATCTTGGGACTGAGCCCTACAATGAGCAGTTCTTC	CASSQDLGTEPYNEQFF
TRBV20-1	few	TRBD1	TRBJ1-2	TGCAGTGCTGGGGGCCGGGACAGGGGGCGCATATACTATGGCTACACCTTC	CSAGGRDRGRIYYGYTF
TRBV14	many	NA	TRBJ1-1	TGTGCCAGCAGCCAAGATCCCTGGCAGGGTGATCACCCTGAAGCTTTCTTT	CASSQDPWQGDHPEAFF
TRBV5-1	NA	TRBD2	TRBJ2-3	TGCGCCAGCAGCTCTGGCGGGGGGGCCCGCACAGATACGCAGTATTTT	CASSSGGGARTDTQYF
TRBV5-1	few	NA	TRBJ1-1	TGCGCCAGCAGCTTGATGGGTAGGACTGAAGCTTTCTTT	CASSLMGRTEAFF
TRBV7-2	many	NA	TRBJ1-1	TGTGCCAGCAGCTCCCGGGGTGGCACTGAAGCTTTCTTT	CASSSRGGTEAFF
TRBV6-6	many	NA	TRBJ1-4	TGTGCCAGCAGTTACGACCTCCCAGGGAGAGATGAAAAACTGTTTTTT	CASSYDLPGRDEKLFF
TRBV27	NA	NA	TRBJ2-2	TGTGCCAGCAGTTTATTTGCCGGGGAGCTGTTTTTT	CASSLFAGELFF
TRBV3-1	many	NA	TRBJ2-5	TGTGCCAGCAGCCAGGGCTGGACCCAGTACTTC	CASSQGWTQYF
TRBV6-2/TRBV6-3	few	NA	TRBJ1-2	TGTGCCAGCACCCGTGGCAAGCTACAGGACCACTATGGCTACACCTTC	CASTRGKLQDHYGYTF
TRBV19	NA	NA	TRBJ1-5	TGTGCCAGTAGTATTGAGCAGCTAAATCAGCCCCAGCATTTT	CASSIEQLNQPQHF
TRBV19	many	NA	TRBJ2-2	TGTGCCAGTAGTATTAGCAGCGAGAACACCGGGGAGCTGTTTTTT	CASSISSENTGELFF
TRBV7-6	NA	NA	TRBJ1-5	TGTGCCAGCAGCTTACAAGTGGGGGCGGGTCAGCCCCAGCATTTT	CASSLQVGAGQPQHF
TRBV4-1	NA	NA	TRBJ2-7	TGCGCCAGCAGCGAAGACAACGCTCTCTCCTACGAGCAGTACTTC	CASSEDNALSYEQYF
TRBV6-6	NA	NA	TRBJ1-2	TGTGCCAGCAGTTACTTGGTCAGGGAGAACTATGGCTACACCTTC	CASSYLVRENYGYTF
TRBV3-1	NA	NA	TRBJ2-7	TGCGCCAGCAGCCCCAACCAGGGGAGAGGAACCGAGCAGTACTTC	CASSPNQGRGTEQYF
TRBV4-1	once	NA	TRBJ2-7	TGCGCCAGCAGCCAGTCAACAGGGACCTCCGGCTACGAGCAGTACTTC	CASSQSTGTSGYEQYF
TRBV3-1	few	NA	TRBJ1-1	TGTGCCAGCAGCCCCCGGTCAGAAGGGACTGAAGCTTTCTTT	CASSPRSEGTEAFF
TRBV11-2	many	NA	TRBJ1-1	TGTGCCAGCAGCTTAGAAACGGGAACCACTGAAGCTTTCTTT	CASSLETGTTEAFF
TRBV3-1	few	NA	TRBJ1-6	TGTGCCAGCAGCCAAGATCGTTTAGGGCAGGTCGATTCACCCCTCCACTTT	CASSQDRLGQVDSPLHF
TRBV18	many	NA	TRBJ1-4	TGTGCCAGCTCACCGTCGGACGGCAGAAAACTGTTTTTT	CASSPSDGRKLFF
TRBV27	few	NA	TRBJ1-5	TGTGCCACCAGAATGACAGGTTATAGCAATCAGCCCCAGCATTTT	CATRMTGYSNQPQHF
TRBV5-1	NA	NA	TRBJ1-1	TGCGCCAGCAGCTTGGATAATTGGAGGGGACCCGACACTGAAGCTTTCTTT	CASSLDNWRGPDTEAFF
TRBV20-1	many	NA	TRBJ1-1	TGCAGTGCTAGAGACCCGGGGCGGACAATGAACACTGAAGCTTTCTTT	CSARDPGRTMNTEAFF
TRBV6-1	many	NA	TRBJ2-3	TGTGCCAGCAGTAGAGCCGGGACAAGGAGTGGAGATACGCAGTATTTT	CASSRAGTRSGDTQYF
TRBV11-2	NA	NA	TRBJ1-3	TGTGCCAGCAGCGTTGACTCTCTTCGGGGAAACACCATATATTTT	CASSVDSLRGNTIYF
TRBV20-1	NA	TRBD2	TRBJ2-3	TGCAGTGCTAGGGGACTAGTTACAGATACGCAGTATTTT	CSARGLVTDTQYF
TRBV11-2	few	NA	TRBJ1-5	TGTGCCAGCAGCGACCCGTCGGGGGGCAACCACAATCAGCCCCAGCATTTT	CASSDPSGGNHNQPQHF
TRBV10-3	few	NA	TRBJ2-2	TGTGCCATCAGTGTTGGGGACGGGAACACCGGGGAGCTGTTTTTT	CAISVGDGNTGELFF
TRBV20-1	NA	NA	TRBJ1-5	TGCAGTGCTAGTTGGGACTCTCGATCGCAGCCCCAGCATTTT	CSASWDSRSQPQHF